This TCR beta chain was profiled in a study of T cell responses to AZD1222 COVID-19 vaccine. Findings and limits, study-wide: The study identified only a handful of AZD1222 recipients as seropositive at baseline. The breadth and depth of Spike-specific TCRs increased once two AZD1222 doses had been given.

Trimming stripped 4 bases from V and 2 bases from J, with 9 bases between. Germline V CDR1 and CDR2: SGHTS, YDEGEE. The CDR3 sequence is 13 residues long. About this clone: The antigen remains unidentified.

Produced via immunoSEQ multiplex PCR; TCRdb's table is partial and in-frame only. Altogether 85,000 to 90,000 clones are present, 90% being singletons, with the ten largest covering around 3%. The source was peripheral blood, collected on day 0 of AZD1222 vaccination. This chain joins TRBV5-8 and TRBJ1-2; D is perhaps TRBD1 (5 bases). This receptor was identified in an adult in good health. The CDR3 region is CASSRGHNYGYTF. The DNA of the CDR3 is TGTGCCAGCAGCAGGGGCCACAACTATGGCTACACCTTC.